Listed below are T cell receptor beta chains from one sample, sequenced in a study of regulatory T cells in long-lasting Graves disease. TCRdb processed the multiplex PCR reads anew with MiXCR; each CDR3 protein has one entry. This table holds hundreds of thousands of distinct CDR3 sequences, roughly 12% found once. The data also belong to a second study, concerning T cells in Graves' hyperthyroidism and ophthalmopathy.

This sample comprised peripheral blood mononuclear cells (PBMCs), obtained at new diagnosis, from a patient treated with antithyroid drugs. The receptors were gathered from a man younger than 45 with Graves disease. Both conserved end residues are part of each CDR3. The order of the fields is J gene, V gene, clone size, D gene, CDR3 protein, CDR3 DNA. D genes are given only for firm matches. The size entry is marked missing in some rows and otherwise reads once, few, many or a size class.

J gene: TRBJ2-7; V gene: TRBV20-1; clone size: -; D gene: TRBD1; CDR3 protein: CSAYDRGAYEQYF; CDR3 DNA: TGCAGTGCTTACGACAGGGGAGCCTACGAGCAGTACTTC
J gene: TRBJ2-3; V gene: TRBV5-1; clone size: many; D gene: TRBD2; CDR3 protein: CASTPLAGADTDTQYF; CDR3 DNA: TGCGCCAGCACCCCTTTAGCGGGAGCGGATACAGATACGCAGTATTTT
J gene: TRBJ2-7; V gene: TRBV18; clone size: -; D gene: TRBD1; CDR3 protein: CASSLRTGGHYEQYF; CDR3 DNA: TGTGCCAGCTCACTACGGACAGGGGGCCACTACGAGCAGTACTTC
J gene: TRBJ2-7; V gene: TRBV7-9; clone size: many; D gene: -; CDR3 protein: CASARRAAYEQYF; CDR3 DNA: TGTGCCAGCGCCCGCAGGGCGGCCTACGAGCAGTACTTC
J gene: TRBJ2-1; V gene: TRBV3-1; clone size: -; D gene: -; CDR3 protein: CASSPRWVADYSYNEQFF; CDR3 DNA: TGTGCCAGCAGCCCCCGGTGGGTAGCGGACTACTCCTACAATGAGCAGTTCTTC
J gene: TRBJ2-3; V gene: TRBV25-1; clone size: many; D gene: -; CDR3 protein: CASTLGSTDTQYF; CDR3 DNA: TGTGCCAGCACGCTGGGGAGCACAGATACGCAGTATTTT
J gene: TRBJ1-4; V gene: TRBV29-1; clone size: once; D gene: -; CDR3 protein: CSVEALREGDEKLFF; CDR3 DNA: TGCAGCGTTGAAGCCCTGAGGGAGGGGGATGAAAAACTGTTTTTT
J gene: TRBJ1-2; V gene: TRBV9; clone size: many; D gene: TRBD1; CDR3 protein: CASSDSTGTNYGYTF; CDR3 DNA: TGTGCCAGCAGCGACTCGACAGGGACTAACTATGGCTACACCTTC
J gene: TRBJ2-3; V gene: TRBV20-1; clone size: many; D gene: TRBD2; CDR3 protein: CSGGLAANTDTQYF; CDR3 DNA: TGCAGTGGGGGACTAGCGGCGAACACAGATACGCAGTATTTT
J gene: TRBJ2-5; V gene: TRBV5-1; clone size: -; D gene: -; CDR3 protein: CASSLAPTSSQETQYF; CDR3 DNA: TGCGCCAGCAGCTTGGCCCCGACTAGTTCCCAAGAGACCCAGTACTTC
J gene: TRBJ2-5; V gene: TRBV6-1; clone size: -; D gene: -; CDR3 protein: CASSVGGQVETQYF; CDR3 DNA: TGTGCCAGCAGCGTGGGGGGACAAGTGGAGACCCAGTACTTC
J gene: TRBJ1-4; V gene: TRBV27; clone size: many; D gene: -; CDR3 protein: CASSLTAINEKLFF; CDR3 DNA: TGTGCCAGCAGTCTGACAGCTATCAATGAAAAACTGTTTTTT
J gene: TRBJ2-3; V gene: TRBV3-1; clone size: -; D gene: -; CDR3 protein: CASSQDGGGSRYF; CDR3 DNA: TGTGCCAGCAGCCAAGACGGGGGCGGCTCTAGGTATTTT
J gene: TRBJ2-5; V gene: TRBV29-1; clone size: many; D gene: TRBD1; CDR3 protein: CSGGQVRPETQYF; CDR3 DNA: TGCAGTGGAGGACAGGTGAGACCGGAGACCCAGTACTTC
J gene: TRBJ2-3; V gene: TRBV12-3/TRBV12-4; clone size: many; D gene: -; CDR3 protein: CASSFSPMDTQYF; CDR3 DNA: TGTGCCAGCAGTTTTTCCCCCATGGATACGCAGTATTTT
J gene: TRBJ2-1; V gene: TRBV6-2/TRBV6-3; clone size: many; D gene: -; CDR3 protein: CASSYSLGEQFF; CDR3 DNA: TGTGCCAGCAGTTACTCGCTGGGTGAGCAGTTCTTC
J gene: TRBJ1-2; V gene: TRBV5-1; clone size: few; D gene: -; CDR3 protein: CASSLGDSIYGYTF; CDR3 DNA: TGCGCCAGCAGCTTGGGCGACAGCATCTATGGCTACACCTTC
J gene: TRBJ2-2; V gene: TRBV10-1; clone size: many; D gene: TRBD2; CDR3 protein: CASSVLAGNTGELFF; CDR3 DNA: TGCGCCAGCAGTGTACTAGCGGGGAACACCGGGGAGCTGTTTTTT
J gene: TRBJ2-7; V gene: TRBV6-4; clone size: -; D gene: TRBD2; CDR3 protein: CASRVRLAYEQYF; CDR3 DNA: TGTGCCAGCAGGGTACGACTAGCTTACGAGCAGTACTTC
J gene: TRBJ1-1; V gene: TRBV10-1; clone size: many; D gene: -; CDR3 protein: CASSESLTNTEAFF; CDR3 DNA: TGCGCCAGCAGTGAGTCTCTGACGAACACTGAAGCTTTCTTT
J gene: TRBJ2-1; V gene: TRBV15; clone size: many; D gene: -; CDR3 protein: CATSRESSDSGNEQFF; CDR3 DNA: TGTGCCACCAGCAGAGAGTCGAGTGATTCCGGGAATGAGCAGTTCTTC
J gene: TRBJ2-7; V gene: TRBV6-1; clone size: many; D gene: -; CDR3 protein: CASSPERRSYEQYF; CDR3 DNA: TGTGCCAGCAGTCCCGAGCGGCGCAGCTACGAGCAGTACTTC
J gene: TRBJ2-1; V gene: TRBV19; clone size: few; D gene: TRBD1; CDR3 protein: CASKRRDRGRVTYNEQFF; CDR3 DNA: TGTGCCAGTAAAAGACGGGACAGGGGAAGAGTAACCTACAATGAGCAGTTCTTC
J gene: TRBJ2-3; V gene: TRBV20-1; clone size: many; D gene: TRBD2; CDR3 protein: CSATIGLAPDTQYF; CDR3 DNA: TGCAGTGCTACTATCGGACTAGCGCCAGATACGCAGTATTTT
J gene: TRBJ1-2; V gene: TRBV2; clone size: many; D gene: -; CDR3 protein: CASSWGRNYGYTF; CDR3 DNA: TGTGCCAGCAGTTGGGGGCGGAACTATGGCTACACCTTC
J gene: TRBJ2-1; V gene: TRBV15; clone size: many; D gene: TRBD2; CDR3 protein: CATSKKGLAGGPSYNEQFF; CDR3 DNA: TGTGCCACCAGCAAGAAGGGACTAGCGGGAGGGCCCTCCTACAATGAGCAGTTCTTC
J gene: TRBJ2-3; V gene: TRBV9; clone size: few; D gene: TRBD2; CDR3 protein: CASSVNHSPSGRKASTDTQYF; CDR3 DNA: TGTGCCAGCAGCGTAAACCACAGCCCTAGCGGGAGAAAAGCTAGCACAGATACGCAGTATTTT
J gene: TRBJ1-6; V gene: TRBV2; clone size: -; D gene: -; CDR3 protein: CASTGLNLHF; CDR3 DNA: TGTGCCAGCACAGGTCTGAACCTCCACTTT
J gene: TRBJ2-1; V gene: TRBV6-5; clone size: many; D gene: TRBD2; CDR3 protein: CASSYSLAGGAYNEQFF; CDR3 DNA: TGTGCCAGCAGTTACTCTCTAGCGGGAGGGGCGTACAATGAGCAGTTCTTC
J gene: TRBJ1-4; V gene: TRBV20-1; clone size: many; D gene: -; CDR3 protein: CSARAVQVAKLFF; CDR3 DNA: TGCAGTGCTAGAGCTGTACAGGTTGCAAAACTGTTTTTT
J gene: TRBJ2-1; V gene: TRBV18; clone size: few; D gene: TRBD2; CDR3 protein: CASSLGLAGVREQFF; CDR3 DNA: TGTGCCAGCTCACTGGGACTAGCGGGAGTGCGTGAGCAGTTCTTC
J gene: TRBJ2-7; V gene: TRBV20-1; clone size: many; D gene: TRBD1; CDR3 protein: CSARGGQGGRGEQYF; CDR3 DNA: TGCAGTGCTAGAGGCGGACAGGGAGGTAGGGGCGAGCAGTACTTC
J gene: TRBJ2-1; V gene: TRBV12-3/TRBV12-4; clone size: many; D gene: -; CDR3 protein: CASSDQGNEQFF; CDR3 DNA: TGTGCCAGCAGTGACCAGGGCAATGAGCAGTTCTTC
J gene: TRBJ2-7; V gene: TRBV11-2; clone size: few; D gene: -; CDR3 protein: CASSLGGRTYGQYF; CDR3 DNA: TGTGCCAGCAGCTTAGGGGGACGAACCTACGGGCAGTACTTC
J gene: TRBJ1-1; V gene: TRBV2; clone size: -; D gene: -; CDR3 protein: CASSEGANTGAFF; CDR3 DNA: TGTGCCAGCAGTGAAGGGGCTAACACTGGAGCTTTCTTT
J gene: TRBJ2-1; V gene: TRBV18; clone size: many; D gene: -; CDR3 protein: CASSPADIPTEQFF; CDR3 DNA: TGTGCCAGCTCACCTGCCGATATACCGACTGAGCAGTTCTTC
J gene: TRBJ2-7; V gene: TRBV10-3; clone size: few; D gene: -; CDR3 protein: CAISDPGIREYEQYF; CDR3 DNA: TGTGCCATCAGTGACCCGGGGATCAGGGAGTACGAGCAGTACTTC
J gene: TRBJ2-7; V gene: TRBV12-3/TRBV12-4; clone size: many; D gene: -; CDR3 protein: CASTPGGMAYEQYF; CDR3 DNA: TGTGCCAGCACCCCGGGGGGCATGGCCTACGAGCAGTACTTC
J gene: TRBJ1-3; V gene: TRBV3-1; clone size: few; D gene: TRBD1; CDR3 protein: CASSLTGEGAGNTIYF; CDR3 DNA: TGTGCCAGCAGCCTGACAGGGGAGGGGGCTGGAAACACCATATATTTT
J gene: TRBJ2-5; V gene: TRBV29-1; clone size: many; D gene: -; CDR3 protein: CSVGGAGTETQYF; CDR3 DNA: TGCAGCGTTGGAGGTGCGGGTACGGAGACCCAGTACTTC
J gene: TRBJ2-5; V gene: TRBV20-1; clone size: few; D gene: -; CDR3 protein: CSALASQETQYF; CDR3 DNA: TGCAGTGCCTTGGCAAGCCAAGAGACCCAGTACTTC
J gene: TRBJ2-7; V gene: TRBV20-1; clone size: many; D gene: TRBD2; CDR3 protein: CSARDGTRGGYEQYF; CDR3 DNA: TGCAGTGCTAGAGATGGGACTAGAGGAGGCTACGAGCAGTACTTC
J gene: TRBJ2-5; V gene: TRBV6-5; clone size: many; D gene: -; CDR3 protein: CASSYRTEETQYF; CDR3 DNA: TGTGCCAGCAGTTACCGGACAGAAGAGACCCAGTACTTC
J gene: TRBJ2-3; V gene: TRBV9; clone size: once; D gene: TRBD1; CDR3 protein: CAGSVAQGTGTDTQYF; CDR3 DNA: TGTGCCGGCAGCGTAGCACAGGGGACGGGGACAGATACGCAGTATTTT
J gene: TRBJ1-1; V gene: TRBV7-9; clone size: many; D gene: -; CDR3 protein: CASSLLARKANTEAFF; CDR3 DNA: TGTGCCAGCAGCTTATTGGCCCGGAAGGCAAACACTGAAGCTTTCTTT
J gene: TRBJ1-5; V gene: TRBV20-1; clone size: few; D gene: -; CDR3 protein: CSALRGNQPQHF; CDR3 DNA: TGCAGTGCGCTACGGGGTAACCAGCCCCAGCATTTT
J gene: TRBJ1-5; V gene: TRBV12-3/TRBV12-4; clone size: many; D gene: -; CDR3 protein: CASSLGAGSQPQHF; CDR3 DNA: TGTGCCAGCAGTTTAGGAGCAGGCAGCCAGCCCCAGCATTTT
J gene: TRBJ2-1; V gene: TRBV5-1; clone size: many; D gene: -; CDR3 protein: CASSLGGYNEQFF; CDR3 DNA: TGTGCCAGCAGCTTAGGGGGATACAATGAGCAGTTCTTC
J gene: TRBJ2-1; V gene: TRBV6-1; clone size: many; D gene: TRBD2; CDR3 protein: CASSEALGTSGRMEQFF; CDR3 DNA: TGTGCCAGCAGTGAAGCGCTGGGGACTAGCGGGAGAATGGAGCAGTTCTTC
J gene: TRBJ2-1; V gene: TRBV25-1; clone size: many; D gene: TRBD2; CDR3 protein: CASSDIGTTQWAQFF; CDR3 DNA: TGTGCCAGCAGTGACATTGGGACTACCCAATGGGCGCAGTTCTTC
J gene: TRBJ2-1; V gene: TRBV27; clone size: few; D gene: TRBD1; CDR3 protein: CASSWGQGYNEQFF; CDR3 DNA: TGTGCCAGCAGTTGGGGACAGGGGTACAATGAGCAGTTCTTC
J gene: TRBJ1-5; V gene: TRBV19; clone size: -; D gene: -; CDR3 protein: CASSIDLSGLGQPQHF; CDR3 DNA: TGTGCCAGTAGTATAGATCTGTCCGGGTTAGGGCAGCCCCAGCATTTT
J gene: TRBJ2-2; V gene: TRBV2; clone size: many; D gene: TRBD2; CDR3 protein: CASIFSGSGGELFF; CDR3 DNA: TGTGCCAGCATCTTTAGCGGGAGCGGCGGGGAGCTGTTTTTT